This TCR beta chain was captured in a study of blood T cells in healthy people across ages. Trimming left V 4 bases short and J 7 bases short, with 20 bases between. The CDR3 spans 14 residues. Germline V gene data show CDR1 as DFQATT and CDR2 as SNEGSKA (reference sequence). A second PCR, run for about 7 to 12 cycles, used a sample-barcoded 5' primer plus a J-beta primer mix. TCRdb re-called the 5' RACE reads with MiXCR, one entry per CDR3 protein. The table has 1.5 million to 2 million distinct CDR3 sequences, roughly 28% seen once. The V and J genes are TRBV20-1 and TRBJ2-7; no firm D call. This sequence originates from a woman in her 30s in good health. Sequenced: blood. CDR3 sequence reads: CSATSPNTIEEQYF. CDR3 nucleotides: TGCAGTGCTACGTCCCCGAACACTATTGAGGAGCAGTACTTC.